Here is one TCR beta chain with its context. The sample belongs to a study of blood T cell repertoires in COVID-19. Assay used: immunoSEQ multiplex PCR; TCRdb lists only in-frame clones, some missing. Of 60,000 or so clones in the sample, about 81% were seen once. Germline loops: CDR1 SGHVS, CDR2 FQNEAQ. V shed 0 bases and J shed 4 bases, with 7 bases lying between them. The CDR3 runs to 14 residues. Specimen: peripheral blood. The sequence was collected from a human donor in a cohort sampled during active COVID-19. The rearrangement uses TRBV7-8 and TRBJ1-5; unclear D gene. This chain's CDR3 is CASSLAPPNQPQHF. The CDR3 coding sequence is TGTGCCAGCAGCTTAGCCCCCCCGAATCAGCCCCAGCATTTT.